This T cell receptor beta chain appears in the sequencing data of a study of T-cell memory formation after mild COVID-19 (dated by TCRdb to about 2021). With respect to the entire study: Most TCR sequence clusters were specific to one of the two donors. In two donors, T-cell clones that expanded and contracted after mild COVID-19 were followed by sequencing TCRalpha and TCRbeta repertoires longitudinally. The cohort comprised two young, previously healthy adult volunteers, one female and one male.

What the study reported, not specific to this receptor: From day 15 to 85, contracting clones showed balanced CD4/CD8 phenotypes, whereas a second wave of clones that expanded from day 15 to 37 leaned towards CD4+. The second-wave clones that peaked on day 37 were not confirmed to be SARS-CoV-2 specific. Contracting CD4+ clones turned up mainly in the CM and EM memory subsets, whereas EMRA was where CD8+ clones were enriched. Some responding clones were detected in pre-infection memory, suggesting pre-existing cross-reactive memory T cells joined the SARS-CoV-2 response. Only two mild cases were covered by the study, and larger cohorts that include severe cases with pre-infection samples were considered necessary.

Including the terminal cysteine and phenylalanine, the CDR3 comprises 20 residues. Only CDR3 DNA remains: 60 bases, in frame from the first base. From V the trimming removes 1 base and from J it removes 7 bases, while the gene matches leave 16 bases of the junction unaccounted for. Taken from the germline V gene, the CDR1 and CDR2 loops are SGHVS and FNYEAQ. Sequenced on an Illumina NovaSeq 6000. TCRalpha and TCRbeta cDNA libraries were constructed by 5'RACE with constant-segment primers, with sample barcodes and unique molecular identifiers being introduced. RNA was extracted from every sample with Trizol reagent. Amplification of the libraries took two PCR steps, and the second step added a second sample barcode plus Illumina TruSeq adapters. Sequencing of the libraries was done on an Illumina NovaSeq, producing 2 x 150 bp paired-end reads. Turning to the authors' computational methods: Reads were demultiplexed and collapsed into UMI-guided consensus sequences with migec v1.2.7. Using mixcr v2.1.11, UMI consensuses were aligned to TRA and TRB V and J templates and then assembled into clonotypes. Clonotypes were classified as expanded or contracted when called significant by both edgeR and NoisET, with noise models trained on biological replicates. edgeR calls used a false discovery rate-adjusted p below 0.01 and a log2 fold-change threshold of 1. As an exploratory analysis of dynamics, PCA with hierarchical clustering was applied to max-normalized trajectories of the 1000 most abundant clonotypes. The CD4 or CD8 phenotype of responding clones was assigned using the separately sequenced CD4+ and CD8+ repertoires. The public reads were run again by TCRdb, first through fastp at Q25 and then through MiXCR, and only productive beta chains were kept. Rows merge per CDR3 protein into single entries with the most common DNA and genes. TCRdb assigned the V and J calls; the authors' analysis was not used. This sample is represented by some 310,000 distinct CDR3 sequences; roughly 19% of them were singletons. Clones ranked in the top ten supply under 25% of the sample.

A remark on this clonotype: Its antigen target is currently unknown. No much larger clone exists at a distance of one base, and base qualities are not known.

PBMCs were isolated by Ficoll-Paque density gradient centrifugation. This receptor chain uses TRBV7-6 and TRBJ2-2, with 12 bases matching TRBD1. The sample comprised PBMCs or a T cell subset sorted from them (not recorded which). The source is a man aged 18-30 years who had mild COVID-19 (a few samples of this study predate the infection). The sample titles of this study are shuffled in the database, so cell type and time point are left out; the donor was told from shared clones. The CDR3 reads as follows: CASSLDFGPGTGGSNGELFF. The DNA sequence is TGTGCCAGCAGCTTAGATTTCGGGCCCGGGACAGGGGGCTCTAACGGGGAGCTGTTTTTT.